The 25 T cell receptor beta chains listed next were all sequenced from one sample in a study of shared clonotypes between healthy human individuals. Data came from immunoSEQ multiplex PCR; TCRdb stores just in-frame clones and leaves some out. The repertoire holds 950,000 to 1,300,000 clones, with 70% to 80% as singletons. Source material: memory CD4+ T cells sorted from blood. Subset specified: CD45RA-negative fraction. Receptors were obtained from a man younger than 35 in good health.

The CDR3, as DNA: TGTGCCTGGATGGCAGGGGGCGAGTATGAAAAACTGTTTTTT. Its translation: CAWMAGGEYEKLFF. The chain carries TRBV30 and TRBJ1-4, with 8 positions matching TRBD1. V lost 4 bases and J lost 6; bases outside the gene matches: 7. Germline V gene lookup returns CDR1 GTSNPN and CDR2 SVGIG (reference sequence). CDR3 length: 14 residues.

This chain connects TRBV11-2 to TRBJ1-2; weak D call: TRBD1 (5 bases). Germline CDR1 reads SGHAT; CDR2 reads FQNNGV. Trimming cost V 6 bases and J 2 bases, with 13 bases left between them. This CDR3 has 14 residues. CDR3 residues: CASSHVPGNYGYTF. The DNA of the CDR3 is TGTGCCAGCAGTCACGTACCAGGGAACTATGGCTACACCTTC.

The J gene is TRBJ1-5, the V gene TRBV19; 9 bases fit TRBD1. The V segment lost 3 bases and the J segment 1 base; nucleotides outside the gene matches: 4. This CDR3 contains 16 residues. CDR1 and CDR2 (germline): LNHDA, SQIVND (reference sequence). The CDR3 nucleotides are TGTGCCAGTAGTATGGGGACAGGGATAAGCAATCAGCCCCAGCATTTT. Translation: CASSMGTGISNQPQHF.

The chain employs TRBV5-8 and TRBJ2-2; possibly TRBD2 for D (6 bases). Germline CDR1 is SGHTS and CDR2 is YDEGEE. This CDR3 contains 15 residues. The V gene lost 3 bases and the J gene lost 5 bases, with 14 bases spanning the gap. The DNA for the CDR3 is TGTGCCAGCAGCTGGGGGGTAAAAGGGACCGGGGAGCTGTTTTTT. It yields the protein CASSWGVKGTGELFF.

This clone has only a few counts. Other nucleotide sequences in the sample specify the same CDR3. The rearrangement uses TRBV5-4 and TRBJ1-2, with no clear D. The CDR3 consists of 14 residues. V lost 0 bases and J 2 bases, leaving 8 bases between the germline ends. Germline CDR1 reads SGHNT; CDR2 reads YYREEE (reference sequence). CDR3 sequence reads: CASSLEGGNYGYTF. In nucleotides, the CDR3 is TGTGCCAGCAGCTTGGAAGGAGGGAACTATGGCTACACCTTC.

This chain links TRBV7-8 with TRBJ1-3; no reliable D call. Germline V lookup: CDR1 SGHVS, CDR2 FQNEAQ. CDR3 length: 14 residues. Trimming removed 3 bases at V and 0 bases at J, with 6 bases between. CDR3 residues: CASSFYLSGNTIYF. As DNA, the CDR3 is TGTGCCAGCAGCTTTTATCTCTCTGGAAACACCATATATTTT.

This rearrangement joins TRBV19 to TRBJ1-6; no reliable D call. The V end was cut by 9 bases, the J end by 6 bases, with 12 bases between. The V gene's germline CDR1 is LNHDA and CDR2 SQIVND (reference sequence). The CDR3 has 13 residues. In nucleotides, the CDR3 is TGTGCCAGCGGGGAGGGTGGTAATTCACCCCTCCACTTT. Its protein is CASGEGGNSPLHF. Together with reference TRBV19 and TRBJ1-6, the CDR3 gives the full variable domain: DGGITQSPKYLFRKEGQNVTLSCEQNLNHDAMYWYRQDPGQGLRLIYYSQIVNDFQKGDIAEGYSVSREKKESFPLTVTSAQKNPTAFYLCASGEGGNSPLHFGNGTRLTVT.

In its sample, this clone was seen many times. CDR3 DNA: TGTGCCAGCAGCCCCGGGGCGGTGGGGGAGACCCAGTACTTC. It is translated as CASSPGAVGETQYF. The chain combines TRBV7-9 with TRBJ2-5; D is possibly TRBD1 or TRBD2 (5 bases each). V was cut by 5 bases and J by 5 bases, with 15 bases left in between. The CDR3 loop spans 14 amino acids. CDR1 is SEHNR and CDR2 is FQNEAQ in the germline V gene (reference sequence). The variable domain in full, with the rest retrieved from reference TRBV7-9 and TRBJ2-5, is DTGVSQNPRHKITKRGQNVTFRCDPISEHNRLYWYRQTLGQGPEFLTYFQNEAQLEKSRLLSDRFSAERPKGSFSTLEIQRTEQGDSAMYLCASSPGAVGETQYFGPGTRLLVL.

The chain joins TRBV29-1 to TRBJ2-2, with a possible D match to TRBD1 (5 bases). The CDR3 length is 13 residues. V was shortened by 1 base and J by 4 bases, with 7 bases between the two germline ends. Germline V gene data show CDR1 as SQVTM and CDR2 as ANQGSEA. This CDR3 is CSVEAQGTGELFF. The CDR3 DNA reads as TGCAGCGTTGAAGCCCAGGGCACCGGGGAGCTGTTTTTT.

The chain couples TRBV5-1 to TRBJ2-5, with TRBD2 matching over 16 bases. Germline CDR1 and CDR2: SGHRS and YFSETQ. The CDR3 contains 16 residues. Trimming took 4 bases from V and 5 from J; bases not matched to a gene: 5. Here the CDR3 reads CASSGTSGGARETQYF. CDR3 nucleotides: TGCGCCAGCAGCGGGACTAGCGGGGGGGCTAGGGAGACCCAGTACTTC.

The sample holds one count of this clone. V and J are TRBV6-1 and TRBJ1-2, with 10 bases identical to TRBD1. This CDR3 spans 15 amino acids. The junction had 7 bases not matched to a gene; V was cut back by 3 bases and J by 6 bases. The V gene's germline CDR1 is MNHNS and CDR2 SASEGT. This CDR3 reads CASSDKTGGDDGYTF. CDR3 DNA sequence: TGTGCCAGCAGTGATAAGACAGGGGGCGATGATGGCTACACCTTC.

The CDR3 loop reads CASRDSDNSPLHF. CDR3 DNA: TGTGCCAGCAGGGACAGTGATAATTCACCCCTCCACTTT. V is TRBV5-4 and J is TRBJ1-6; possible D gene TRBD1, 6 bases. V dropped 5 bases and J dropped 5 bases, with 8 bases sitting between them. Germline V gene sequence: CDR1 SGHNT, CDR2 YYREEE (reference sequence). The CDR3 has 13 amino acids.

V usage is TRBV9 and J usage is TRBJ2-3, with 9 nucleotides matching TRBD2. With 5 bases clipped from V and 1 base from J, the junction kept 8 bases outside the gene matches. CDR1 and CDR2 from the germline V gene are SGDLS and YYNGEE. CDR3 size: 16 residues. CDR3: CASSSRSGSGTDTQYF. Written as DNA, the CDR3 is TGTGCCAGCAGTTCCCGTAGCGGGAGTGGCACAGATACGCAGTATTTT. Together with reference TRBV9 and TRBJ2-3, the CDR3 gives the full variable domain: DSGVTQTPKHLITATGQRVTLRCSPRSGDLSVYWYQQSLDQGLQFLIQYYNGEERAKGNILERFSAQQFPDLHSELNLSSLELGDSALYFCASSSRSGSGTDTQYFGPGTRLTVL.

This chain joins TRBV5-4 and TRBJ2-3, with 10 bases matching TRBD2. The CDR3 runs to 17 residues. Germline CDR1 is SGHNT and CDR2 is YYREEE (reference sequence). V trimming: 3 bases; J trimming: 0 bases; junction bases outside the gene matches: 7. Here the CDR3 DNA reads TGTGCCAGCAGCTCGGCGCCTAGCGGGAGTAGCACAGATACGCAGTATTTT. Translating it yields CASSSAPSGSSTDTQYF.

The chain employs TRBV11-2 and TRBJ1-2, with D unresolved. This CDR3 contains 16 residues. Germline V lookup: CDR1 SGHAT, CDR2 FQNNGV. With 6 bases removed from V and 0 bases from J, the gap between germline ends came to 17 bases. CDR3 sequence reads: CASRHPGRGPNYGYTF. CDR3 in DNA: TGTGCCAGCAGACACCCGGGCCGAGGGCCTAACTATGGCTACACCTTC.

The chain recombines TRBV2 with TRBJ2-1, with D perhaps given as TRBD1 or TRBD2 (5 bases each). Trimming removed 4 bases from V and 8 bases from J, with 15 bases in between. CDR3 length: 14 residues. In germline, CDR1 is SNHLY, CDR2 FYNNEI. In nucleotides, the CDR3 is TGTGCCAGCAGTGTGGGGCAGACGGAGGATGAGCAGTTCTTC. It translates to CASSVGQTEDEQFF.

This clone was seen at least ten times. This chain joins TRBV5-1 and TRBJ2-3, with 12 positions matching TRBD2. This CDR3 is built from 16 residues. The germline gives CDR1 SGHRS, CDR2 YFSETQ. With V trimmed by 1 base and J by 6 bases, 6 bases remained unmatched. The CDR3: CASSLLTSGGLDTQYF. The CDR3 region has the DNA TGCGCCAGCAGCTTGCTGACTAGCGGGGGTTTGGATACGCAGTATTTT.

Written as DNA, the CDR3 is TGTGCCTGGACCCCGGGGCCAGGGTGGACTCAGCCCCAGCATTTT. It is translated as CAWTPGPGWTQPQHF. The J gene is TRBJ1-5, the V gene TRBV30; D might be TRBD1 (5 bases). Germline assignment: CDR1 GTSNPN and CDR2 SVGIG (reference sequence). This CDR3 is 15 amino acids long. Deletions cut 4 bases from V and 6 bases from J, with 19 bases between.

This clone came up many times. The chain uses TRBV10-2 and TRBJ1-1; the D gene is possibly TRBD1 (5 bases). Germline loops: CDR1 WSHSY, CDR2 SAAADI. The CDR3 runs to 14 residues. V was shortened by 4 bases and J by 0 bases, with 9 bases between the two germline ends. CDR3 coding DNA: TGCGCCAGCAGTGTTAAGGACATGAACACTGAAGCTTTCTTT. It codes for CASSVKDMNTEAFF.

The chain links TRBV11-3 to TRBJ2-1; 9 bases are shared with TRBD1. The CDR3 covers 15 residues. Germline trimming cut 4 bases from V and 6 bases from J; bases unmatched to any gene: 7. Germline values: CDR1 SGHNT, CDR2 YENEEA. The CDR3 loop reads CASSSGTGISNEQFF. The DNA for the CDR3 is TGTGCCAGCAGCTCCGGGACAGGGATTAGCAATGAGCAGTTCTTC. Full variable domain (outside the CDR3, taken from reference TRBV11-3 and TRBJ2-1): EAGVVQSPRYKIIEKKQPVAFWCNPISGHNTLYWYLQNLGQGPELLIRYENEEAVDDSQLPKDRFSAERLKGVDSTLKIQPAELGDSAVYLCASSSGTGISNEQFFGPGTRLTVL.

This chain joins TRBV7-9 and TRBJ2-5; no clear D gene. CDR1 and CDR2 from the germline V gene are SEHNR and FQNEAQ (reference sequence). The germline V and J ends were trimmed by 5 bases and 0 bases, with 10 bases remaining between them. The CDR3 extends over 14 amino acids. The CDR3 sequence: CASSLYSDQETQYF. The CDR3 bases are TGTGCCAGCAGCCTTTACAGCGACCAAGAGACCCAGTACTTC.

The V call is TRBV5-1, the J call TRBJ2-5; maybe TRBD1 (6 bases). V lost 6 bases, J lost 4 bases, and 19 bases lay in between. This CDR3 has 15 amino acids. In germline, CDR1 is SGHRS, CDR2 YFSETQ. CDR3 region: CASTRAGTQGETQYF. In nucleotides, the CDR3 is TGCGCCAGCACTCGAGCCGGGACACAGGGAGAGACCCAGTACTTC.

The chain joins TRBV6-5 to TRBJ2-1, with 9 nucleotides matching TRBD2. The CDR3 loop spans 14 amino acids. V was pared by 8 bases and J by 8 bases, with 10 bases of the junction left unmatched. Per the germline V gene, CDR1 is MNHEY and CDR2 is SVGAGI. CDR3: CASSGLASGDEQFF. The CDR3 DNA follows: TGTGCCAGCTCCGGACTAGCGTCCGGGGATGAGCAGTTCTTC.

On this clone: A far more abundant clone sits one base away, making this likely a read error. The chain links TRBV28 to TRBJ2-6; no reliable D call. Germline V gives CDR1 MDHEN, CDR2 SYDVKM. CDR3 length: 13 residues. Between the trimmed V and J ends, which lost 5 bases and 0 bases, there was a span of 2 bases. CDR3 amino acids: CASSNSGANVLTF. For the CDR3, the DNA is TGTGCCAGCAGTAACTCTGGGGCCAACGTCCTGACTTTC.

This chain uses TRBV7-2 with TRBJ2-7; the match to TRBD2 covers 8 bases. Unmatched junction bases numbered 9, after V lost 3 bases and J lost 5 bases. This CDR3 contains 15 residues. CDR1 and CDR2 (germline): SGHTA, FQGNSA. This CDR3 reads CASSLGSGSFNEQYF. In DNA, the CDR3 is TGTGCCAGCAGCTTGGGGAGCGGGAGTTTCAACGAGCAGTACTTC.